A single sample is the source of the 29 T cell receptor beta chains below, sequenced in a study of cytomegalovirus exposure and HLA in healthy donors. The PCR employed 60 Vbeta primers together with 13 Jbeta primers. Profiling relied on immunoSEQ multiplex PCR, and the TCRdb table lists in-frame clones only, not all of them. The sample includes about 150,000 clones, 60% to 85% of them seen just once. The sequencing input was PBMCs. These TCRs come from a man aged 40-49 years in good health and CMV-seronegative.

This clone was detected a few times. This chain connects TRBV28 to TRBJ2-2; D uncertain. The CDR3 is made up of 16 amino acids. Looked up from germline, CDR1 is MDHEN and CDR2 is SYDVKM. V was cut by 2 bases and J by 1 base, with 11 bases left in between. The CDR3: CASSLSYGQNTGELFF. DNA of the CDR3: TGTGCCAGCAGTTTAAGTTATGGGCAGAACACCGGGGAGCTGTTTTTT.

V is TRBV11-3 and J is TRBJ1-3; TRBD1 agrees at 8 bases. This CDR3 has 14 residues. With V trimmed by 3 bases and J by 3 bases, 1 base remained unmatched. CDR1 SGHNT and CDR2 YENEEA come from the germline V gene. CDR3 in DNA: TGTGCCAGCAGCTTGACAGGGGTTGGAAACACCATATATTTT. This encodes CASSLTGVGNTIYF.

The V and J genes are TRBV7-3 and TRBJ2-1; TRBD2 aligns across 7 bases. CDR1 and CDR2 (germline): SGHTA, FQGTGA. This CDR3 has 15 residues. V trimming: 5 bases; J trimming: 5 bases; junction bases outside the gene matches: 9. CDR3 sequence reads: CASSPPGLKNNEQFF. The CDR3 bases are TGTGCCAGCAGCCCCCCGGGACTAAAAAACAATGAGCAGTTCTTC.

This rearrangement joins TRBV4-1 to TRBJ2-7, with 8 bases aligning to TRBD1. V lost 4 bases and J lost 2; bases outside the gene matches: 10. Germline lookup yields CDR1 MGHRA and CDR2 YSYEKL. This CDR3 contains 16 residues. The CDR3 region is CASSPISGTGTYEQYF. The CDR3 DNA follows: TGCGCCAGCAGCCCAATTTCCGGGACAGGTACCTACGAGCAGTACTTC.

The chain employs TRBV6-5 and TRBJ2-3; D is perhaps TRBD2 (5 bases). This CDR3 spans 12 amino acids. CDR1 is MNHEY and CDR2 is SVGAGI in the germline V gene. The V gene lost 9 bases and the J gene lost 4 bases, with 11 bases spanning the gap. DNA of the CDR3: TGTGCCAGTGCTATGAGGGCAGATACGCAGTATTTT. Its translation is CASAMRADTQYF.

The chain combines TRBV2 with TRBJ2-5, with 13 bases identical to TRBD2. Germline lookup yields CDR1 SNHLY and CDR2 FYNNEI. V lost 1 base, J lost 2 bases, and 7 bases stayed unmatched. This CDR3 is 18 amino acids long. CDR3 in DNA: TGTGCCAGCAGTGAAGTCGGACTAGCGGGGGCCGAACAAGAGACCCAGTACTTC. Protein sequence: CASSEVGLAGAEQETQYF.

This clone was found a few times. The rearrangement links TRBV10-2 to TRBJ2-5; TRBD2 might be the D (7 bases). The CDR3 totals 17 residues. The germline V gene has CDR1 WSHSY and CDR2 SAAADI. V was clipped by 4 bases and J by 5 bases, with 23 bases between them. The CDR3, as DNA: TGCGCCAGCAGTGGGACCGGTGGGGGGGCCGGCTCTGAGACCCAGTACTTC. Its protein is CASSGTGGGAGSETQYF.

This clone has just a few counts. The J gene is TRBJ2-7, the V gene TRBV4-2; 11 positions match TRBD2. The junction had 9 bases not matched to a gene; V was cut back by 5 bases and J by 3 bases. Per germline, CDR1 LGHNA and CDR2 YNFKEQ. The CDR3 totals 16 residues. The DNA of the CDR3 is TGTGCCAGCAGCTCACAACTAGCGGGAGAAGGCTACGAGCAGTACTTC. It yields the protein CASSSQLAGEGYEQYF.

Relative to its sample, this clone is medium-sized. This chain joins TRBV7-9 and TRBJ2-3, with 8 bases identical to TRBD2. CDR3 size: 17 residues. Germline CDR1 SEHNR, CDR2 FQNEAQ (reference sequence). J was trimmed by 1 base and V by 0 bases; bases with no gene match: 6. This CDR3 is CASSLAPGGPRTDTQYF. In nucleotides, the CDR3 is TGTGCCAGCAGCTTAGCCCCGGGAGGGCCACGCACAGATACGCAGTATTTT. Using reference TRBV7-9 and TRBJ2-3 for the parts outside the CDR3, the full variable domain is DTGVSQNPRHKITKRGQNVTFRCDPISEHNRLYWYRQTLGQGPEFLTYFQNEAQLEKSRLLSDRFSAERPKGSFSTLEIQRTEQGDSAMYLCASSLAPGGPRTDTQYFGPGTRLTVL.

The gene calls are TRBV6-5 and TRBJ2-7; TRBD1 is a possible D gene (5 bases). The germline gives CDR1 MNHEY, CDR2 SVGAGI. V was shortened by 4 bases and J by 2 bases, with 15 bases between the two germline ends. CDR3 length: 15 amino acids. The CDR3: CASSLNGFRAYEQYF. CDR3 nucleotides: TGTGCCAGCAGTTTGAACGGTTTCAGGGCCTACGAGCAGTACTTC.

This clone appeared a few times. The J gene is TRBJ1-6, the V gene TRBV7-7, with D perhaps matching TRBD1 (6 bases). V lost 4 bases and J lost 5, with 18 bases in between. In germline, CDR1 is SSHAT, CDR2 FNYEAQ (reference sequence). There are 17 residues in the CDR3. The CDR3 loop is CASSSHRALIDNSPLHF. As DNA, the CDR3 is TGTGCCAGCAGCTCACACAGGGCGCTAATTGATAATTCACCCCTCCACTTT.

This chain connects TRBV6-1 to TRBJ2-7, with D perhaps matching TRBD2 (5 bases). The germline V gene encodes CDR1 MNHNS and CDR2 SASEGT. With 6 bases removed from V and 3 bases from J, the gap between germline ends came to 15 bases. The CDR3 totals 14 residues. CDR3 residues: CASSPMDSSYEQYF. The CDR3 nucleotides are TGTGCCAGCAGCCCGATGGACTCAAGCTACGAGCAGTACTTC.

The chain is built from TRBV16 and TRBJ1-4; 8 bases are shared with TRBD1. The CDR3 sequence is 15 residues long. Germline V lookup: CDR1 KGHSY, CDR2 FQNENV. Trimming took 3 bases from V and 5 from J; bases not matched to a gene: 5. The DNA for the CDR3 is TGTGCCAGCAGCCACGACAGGGGCCCAAATGAAAAACTGTTTTTT. Translation gives CASSHDRGPNEKLFF.

V usage is TRBV30 and J usage is TRBJ2-7; perhaps TRBD2 as D (6 bases). Germline assignment: CDR1 GTSNPN and CDR2 SVGIG (reference sequence). This CDR3 comprises 12 residues. Trimming cost V 5 bases and J 4 bases, with 12 bases left between them. CDR3 residues: CAWGTQGYEQYF. The DNA of the CDR3 is TGTGCCTGGGGGACTCAGGGATACGAGCAGTACTTC. Together with reference TRBV30 and TRBJ2-7, the CDR3 gives the full variable domain: SQTIHQWPATLVQPVGSPLSLECTVEGTSNPNLYWYRQAAGRGLQLLFYSVGIGQISSEVPQNLSASRPQDRQFILSSKKLLLSDSGFYLCAWGTQGYEQYFGPGTRLTVT.

This clone was seen more than once but under ten times. The chain links TRBV4-3 to TRBJ2-1; 9 bases are shared with TRBD2. The CDR3 has 16 residues. The ends lost 0 bases at V and 5 bases at J; junction bases unmatched: 5. Germline CDR1 LGHNA, CDR2 YSLEER. CDR3 region: CASSQDGRGGNNEQFF. In nucleotides, the CDR3 is TGCGCCAGCAGCCAAGATGGGCGGGGGGGTAACAATGAGCAGTTCTTC.

This rearrangement joins TRBV30 to TRBJ1-5; 8 positions match TRBD1. The V segment lost 5 bases and the J segment 0 bases; nucleotides outside the gene matches: 3. CDR3 size: 14 residues. Germline loops: CDR1 GTSNPN, CDR2 SVGIG (reference sequence). The CDR3 region is CAWDRGVSNQPQHF. In DNA form, the CDR3 reads TGTGCCTGGGACAGGGGTGTTAGCAATCAGCCCCAGCATTTT.

This clone was seen a few times. The V gene is TRBV28, the J gene TRBJ1-6, with D perhaps matching TRBD1 (6 bases). The V and J ends lost 6 bases and 7 bases respectively, with 13 bases between them. The germline V gene has CDR1 MDHEN and CDR2 SYDVKM. The CDR3 extends over 14 amino acids. CDR3 coding DNA: TGTGCCAGCAGGCCGACAGGAACCAATTCACCCCTCCACTTT. Translated: CASRPTGTNSPLHF.

V is TRBV5-1 and J is TRBJ1-2, with TRBD1 matching over 8 bases. After removal of 4 bases from V and 6 bases from J, the junction contained 11 bases not matched to a gene. This CDR3 is 15 amino acids long. CDR1 is SGHRS, CDR2 YFSETQ, per germline. In DNA form, the CDR3 reads TGCGCCAGCAGCCTACTCCCGGACAGGGTAGATGGCTACACCTTC. It is translated as CASSLLPDRVDGYTF.

This clone was recorded a few times. The chain links TRBV27 to TRBJ1-5, with TRBD1 as a possible D gene (5 bases). V was clipped by 2 bases and J by 2 bases, with 16 bases between them. The V gene's germline CDR1 is MNHEY and CDR2 SMNVEV (reference sequence). The CDR3 is made up of 17 amino acids. DNA of the CDR3: TGTGCCAGCAGTTTACTGGGGCCCAGTCGTGGCAATCAGCCCCAGCATTTT. Amino acids: CASSLLGPSRGNQPQHF.

V is TRBV7-9 and J is TRBJ2-1; 7 bases match TRBD1. V lost 3 bases to trimming and J lost 4 bases; unmatched junction nucleotides: 6. Germline lookup yields CDR1 SEHNR and CDR2 FQNEAQ (reference sequence). The CDR3 has 15 residues. As DNA, the CDR3 is TGTGCCAGCAGCTTCCCCTGGACAGGATACAATGAGCAGTTCTTC. This encodes CASSFPWTGYNEQFF. Based on the CDR3 plus reference TRBV7-9 and TRBJ2-1, the full variable domain is DTGVSQNPRHKITKRGQNVTFRCDPISEHNRLYWYRQTLGQGPEFLTYFQNEAQLEKSRLLSDRFSAERPKGSFSTLEIQRTEQGDSAMYLCASSFPWTGYNEQFFGPGTRLTVL.

V is TRBV9 and J is TRBJ1-6; D gene unclear. V was cut by 4 bases and J by 14 bases, with 16 bases left in between. This CDR3 region has 13 residues. Germline CDR1 SGDLS, CDR2 YYNGEE. The CDR3 here is CASSPSQSGALHF. CDR3 coding DNA: TGTGCCAGCAGCCCTTCCCAATCCGGGGCCCTCCACTTT.

The V call is TRBV9, the J call TRBJ2-2; 11 bases agree with TRBD1. The J segment lost 4 bases and the V segment lost 3 bases, leaving 5 bases of the junction unmatched. This CDR3 has 16 amino acids. Germline V gene sequence: CDR1 SGDLS, CDR2 YYNGEE. CDR3 nucleotides: TGTGCCAGCAGCGGCGGGGGACAGGGGGTCACCGGGGAGCTGTTTTTT. This codes for CASSGGGQGVTGELFF. Drawing the rest from reference TRBV9 and TRBJ2-2, the complete variable domain is DSGVTQTPKHLITATGQRVTLRCSPRSGDLSVYWYQQSLDQGLQFLIQYYNGEERAKGNILERFSAQQFPDLHSELNLSSLELGDSALYFCASSGGGQGVTGELFFGEGSRLTVL.

The V call is TRBV5-1, the J call TRBJ1-6; 9 bases line up with TRBD1. Germline assignment: CDR1 SGHRS and CDR2 YFSETQ. The CDR3 contains 15 residues. Trimming took 0 bases from V and 8 from J; bases not matched to a gene: 3. The CDR3 spells CASSLDGTGYSPLHF. Written as DNA, the CDR3 is TGCGCCAGCAGCTTGGACGGGACAGGGTATTCACCCCTCCACTTT.

The rearrangement uses TRBV4-2 and TRBJ2-2; TRBD2 matches 7 bases. V gave up 1 base and J gave up 0 bases; unmatched junction bases: 2. Germline V lookup: CDR1 LGHNA, CDR2 YNFKEQ. The CDR3 loop spans 16 amino acids. The CDR3 sequence: CASSQVGGANTGELFF. The CDR3 DNA is TGTGCCAGCAGCCAAGTTGGGGGGGCGAACACCGGGGAGCTGTTTTTT.

The chain links TRBV29-1 to TRBJ2-7; 11 bases agree with TRBD2. The CDR3 spans 14 residues. Germline V gives CDR1 SQVTM, CDR2 ANQGSEA. V dropped 4 bases and J dropped 6; count of bases not matched to a gene: 8. CDR3 sequence (DNA): TGCAGCGTTGTCGGTAGGCTAGCGGGAGGCGAGCAGTACTTC. As protein: CSVVGRLAGGEQYF.

This chain joins TRBV28 and TRBJ2-4, with 12 bases aligning to TRBD2. The length of the CDR3 is 17 residues. Per germline, CDR1 MDHEN and CDR2 SYDVKM. J lost 3 bases, V lost 11 bases, and 14 bases had no gene match. The CDR3 coding sequence is TGTGCCGCAACCCTAGCGGGAGGGCTCGGGGTCAAAAACATTCAGTACTTC. This sequence encodes CAATLAGGLGVKNIQYF.

V usage is TRBV10-3 and J usage is TRBJ2-3, with 8 bases aligning to TRBD2. CDR3 length: 15 amino acids. The ends lost 2 bases at V and 5 bases at J; junction bases unmatched: 6. CDR1 and CDR2 (germline): ENHRY, SYGVKD. CDR3 sequence reads: CAISEEGSGEDTQYF. The CDR3 DNA is TGTGCCATCAGTGAGGAAGGTAGCGGGGAAGATACGCAGTATTTT.

There are a few counts of this clone. This chain joins TRBV27 and TRBJ2-7, with a possible D match to TRBD1 (6 bases). This CDR3 spans 18 amino acids. Germline V lookup: CDR1 MNHEY, CDR2 SMNVEV (reference sequence). V lost 2 bases and J lost 7, with 27 bases in between. The CDR3: CASSLISASVAGVGEQYF. The CDR3 nucleotides are TGTGCCAGCAGTTTAATATCCGCTTCGGTGGCAGGGGTGGGAGAGCAGTACTTC.

The J gene is TRBJ2-2, the V gene TRBV29-1; 7 nucleotides agree with TRBD2. Per germline, CDR1 SQVTM and CDR2 ANQGSEA. Trimming took 4 bases from V and 1 from J; bases not matched to a gene: 9. CDR3 length: 16 residues. The CDR3 loop reads CSVGGLAEKNTGELFF. As DNA, the CDR3 is TGCAGCGTTGGGGGTCTAGCGGAAAAGAACACCGGGGAGCTGTTTTTT.